This T cell receptor (beta chain) was identified in a study of blood T cell repertoires in COVID-19. Turning to the study itself: COVID-19 samples, acute and convalescent, were from the United States, Italy and Spain.

In the authors' methods: Nucleated cell counts were estimated from reference gene primer amplification. Clones were read by immunoSEQ multiplex PCR, and TCRdb kept only the in-frame ones, dropping some. The V and J calls and the clone size are those of that table, but D and trimming were determined from the DNA. The sample records 45,000 to 55,000 clones, roughly nine tenths being singletons. Sequencing used peripheral blood. This clonotype was sampled from a human donor in a cohort sampled during active COVID-19.

CDR3 sequence (DNA): TGTGCCAGCAGTGAAATCCTGGACAGGGGGGGCGAAAAACTGTTTTTT. This gives the protein CASSEILDRGGEKLFF. The gene calls are TRBV2 and TRBJ1-4, with 10 bases aligning to TRBD1. The CDR3 length is 16 residues. With V trimmed by 2 bases and J by 8 bases, 8 bases remained unmatched. Germline-derived CDR1 and CDR2 are SNHLY and FYNNEI. The variable domain in full, with the rest retrieved from reference TRBV2 and TRBJ1-4, is EPEVTQTPSHQVTQMGQEVILRCVPISNHLYFYWYRQILGQKVEFLVSFYNNEISEKSEIFDDQFSVERPDGSNFTLKIRSTKLEDSAMYFCASSEILDRGGEKLFFGSGTQLSVL.